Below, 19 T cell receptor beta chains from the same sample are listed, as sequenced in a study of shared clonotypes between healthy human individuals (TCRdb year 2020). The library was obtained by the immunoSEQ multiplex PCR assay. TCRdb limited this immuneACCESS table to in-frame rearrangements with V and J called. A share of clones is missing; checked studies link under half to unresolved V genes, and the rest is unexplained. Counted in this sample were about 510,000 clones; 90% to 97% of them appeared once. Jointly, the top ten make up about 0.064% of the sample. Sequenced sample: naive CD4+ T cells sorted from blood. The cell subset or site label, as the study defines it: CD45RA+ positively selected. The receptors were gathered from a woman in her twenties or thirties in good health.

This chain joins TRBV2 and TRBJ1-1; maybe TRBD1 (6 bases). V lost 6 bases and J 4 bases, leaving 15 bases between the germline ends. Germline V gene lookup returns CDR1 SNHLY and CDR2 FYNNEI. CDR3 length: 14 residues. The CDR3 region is CASRLQGGGTEAFF. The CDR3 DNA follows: TGTGCCAGCAGACTACAGGGCGGTGGCACTGAAGCTTTCTTT.

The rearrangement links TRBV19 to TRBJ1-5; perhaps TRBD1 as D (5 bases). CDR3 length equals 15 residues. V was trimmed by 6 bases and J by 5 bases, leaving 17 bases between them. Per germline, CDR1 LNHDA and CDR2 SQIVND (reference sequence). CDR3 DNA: TGTGCCAGTAGACGCTCGGGGGGGGGTCATCAGCCCCAGCATTTT. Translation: CASRRSGGGHQPQHF.

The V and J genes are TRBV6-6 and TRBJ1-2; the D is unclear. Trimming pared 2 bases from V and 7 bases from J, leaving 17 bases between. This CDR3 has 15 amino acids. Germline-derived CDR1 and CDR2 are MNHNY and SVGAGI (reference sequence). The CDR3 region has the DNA TGTGCCAGCAGTTACGATCTTCCCCTGGCCACTGGCTACACCTTC. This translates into CASSYDLPLATGYTF.

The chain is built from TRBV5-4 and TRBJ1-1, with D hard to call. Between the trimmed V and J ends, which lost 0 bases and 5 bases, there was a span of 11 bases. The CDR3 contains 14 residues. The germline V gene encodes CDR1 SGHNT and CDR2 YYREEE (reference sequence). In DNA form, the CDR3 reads TGTGCCAGCAGCTTGGACAGACCCTTGACTGAAGCTTTCTTT. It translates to CASSLDRPLTEAFF. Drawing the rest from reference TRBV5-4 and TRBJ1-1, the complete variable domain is ETGVTQSPTHLIKTRGQQVTLRCSSQSGHNTVSWYQQALGQGPQFIFQYYREEENGRGNFPPRFSGLQFPNYSSELNVNALELDDSALYLCASSLDRPLTEAFFGQGTRLTVV.

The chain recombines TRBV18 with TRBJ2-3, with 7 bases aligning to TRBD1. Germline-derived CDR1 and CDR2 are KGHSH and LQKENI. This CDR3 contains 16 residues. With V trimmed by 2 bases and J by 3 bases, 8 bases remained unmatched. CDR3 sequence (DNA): TGTGCCAGCTCACCAATTTGGGACAGTTTGACAGATACGCAGTATTTT. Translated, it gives CASSPIWDSLTDTQYF.

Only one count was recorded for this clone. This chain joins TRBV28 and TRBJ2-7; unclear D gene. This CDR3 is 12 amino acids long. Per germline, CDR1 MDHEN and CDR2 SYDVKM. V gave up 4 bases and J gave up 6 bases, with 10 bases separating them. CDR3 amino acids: CASSSRFREQYF. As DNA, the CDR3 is TGTGCCAGCAGTTCGAGGTTTCGCGAGCAGTACTTC.

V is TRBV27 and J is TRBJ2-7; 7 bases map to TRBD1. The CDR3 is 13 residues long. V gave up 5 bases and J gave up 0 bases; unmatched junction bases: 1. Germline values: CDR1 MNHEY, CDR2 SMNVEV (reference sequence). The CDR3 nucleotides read TGTGCCAGCAGTGGGACAGTCTCCTACGAGCAGTACTTC. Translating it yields CASSGTVSYEQYF.

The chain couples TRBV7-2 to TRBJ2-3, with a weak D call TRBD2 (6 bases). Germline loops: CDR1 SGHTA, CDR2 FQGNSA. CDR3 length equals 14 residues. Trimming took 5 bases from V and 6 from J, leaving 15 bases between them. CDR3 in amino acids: CASSHRLGGDTQYF. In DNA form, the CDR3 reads TGTGCCAGCAGCCATCGACTAGGAGGGGATACGCAGTATTTT.

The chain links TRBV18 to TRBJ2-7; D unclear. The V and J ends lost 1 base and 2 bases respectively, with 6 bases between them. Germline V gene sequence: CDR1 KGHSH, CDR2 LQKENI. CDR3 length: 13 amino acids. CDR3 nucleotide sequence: TGTGCCAGCTCACCACAGGAAGCCTACGAGCAGTACTTC. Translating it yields CASSPQEAYEQYF. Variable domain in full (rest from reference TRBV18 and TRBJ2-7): NAGVMQNPRHLVRRRGQEARLRCSPMKGHSHVYWYRQLPEEGLKFMVYLQKENIIDESGMPKERFSAEFPKEGPSILRIQQVVRGDSAAYFCASSPQEAYEQYFGPGTRLTVT.

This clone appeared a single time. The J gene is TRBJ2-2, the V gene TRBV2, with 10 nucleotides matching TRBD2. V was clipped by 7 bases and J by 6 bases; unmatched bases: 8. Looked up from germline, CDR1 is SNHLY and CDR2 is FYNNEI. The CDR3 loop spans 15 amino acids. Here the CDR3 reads CASIGLAGESGELFF. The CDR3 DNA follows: TGTGCCAGCATTGGGCTAGCGGGAGAATCCGGGGAGCTGTTTTTT.

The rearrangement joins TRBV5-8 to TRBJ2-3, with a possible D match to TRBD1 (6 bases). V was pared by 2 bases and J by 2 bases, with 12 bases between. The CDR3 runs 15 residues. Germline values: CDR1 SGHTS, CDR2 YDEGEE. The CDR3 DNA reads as TGTGCCAGCAGCTTTCCGGGACACAACACAGATACGCAGTATTTT. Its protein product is CASSFPGHNTDTQYF.

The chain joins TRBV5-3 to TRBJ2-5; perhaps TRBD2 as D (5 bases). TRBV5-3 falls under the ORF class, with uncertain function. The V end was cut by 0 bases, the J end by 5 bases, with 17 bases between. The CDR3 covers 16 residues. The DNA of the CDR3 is TGTGCCAGAAGCTTGGCCCCAACTAGGAAGACGGAGACCCAGTACTTC. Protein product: CARSLAPTRKTETQYF.

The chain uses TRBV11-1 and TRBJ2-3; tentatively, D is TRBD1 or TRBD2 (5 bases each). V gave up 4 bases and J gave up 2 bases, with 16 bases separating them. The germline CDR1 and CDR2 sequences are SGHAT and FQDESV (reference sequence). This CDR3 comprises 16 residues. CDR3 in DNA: TGTGCCAGCAGCTCTGGGACCGAAAGGTTCACAGATACGCAGTATTTT. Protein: CASSSGTERFTDTQYF.

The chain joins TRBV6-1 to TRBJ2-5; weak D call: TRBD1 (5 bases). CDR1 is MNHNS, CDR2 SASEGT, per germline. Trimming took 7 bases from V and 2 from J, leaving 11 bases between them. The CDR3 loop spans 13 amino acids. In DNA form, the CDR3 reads TGTGCCAGCATCGGACACCCTCAAGAGACCCAGTACTTC. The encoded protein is CASIGHPQETQYF.

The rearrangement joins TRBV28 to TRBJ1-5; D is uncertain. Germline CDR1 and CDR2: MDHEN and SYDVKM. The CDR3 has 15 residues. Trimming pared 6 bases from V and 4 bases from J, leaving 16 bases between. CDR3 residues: CASSSAGRVNQPQHF. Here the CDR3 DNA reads TGTGCCAGCAGCTCCGCAGGCCGGGTGAATCAGCCCCAGCATTTT.

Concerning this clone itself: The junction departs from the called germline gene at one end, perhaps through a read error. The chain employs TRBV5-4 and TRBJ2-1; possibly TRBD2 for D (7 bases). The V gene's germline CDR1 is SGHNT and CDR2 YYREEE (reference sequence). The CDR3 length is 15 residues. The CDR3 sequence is CASSLGGGDYNKQFF. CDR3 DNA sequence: TGTGCCAGCAGCCTGGGGGGCGGGGACTACAATAAGCAGTTCTTC.

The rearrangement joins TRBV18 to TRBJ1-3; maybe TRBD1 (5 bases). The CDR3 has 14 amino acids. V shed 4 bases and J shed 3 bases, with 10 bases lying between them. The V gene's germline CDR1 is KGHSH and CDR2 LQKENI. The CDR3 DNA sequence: TGTGCCAGCTCACTTCCAGGGTTTGGAAACACCATATATTTT. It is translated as CASSLPGFGNTIYF.

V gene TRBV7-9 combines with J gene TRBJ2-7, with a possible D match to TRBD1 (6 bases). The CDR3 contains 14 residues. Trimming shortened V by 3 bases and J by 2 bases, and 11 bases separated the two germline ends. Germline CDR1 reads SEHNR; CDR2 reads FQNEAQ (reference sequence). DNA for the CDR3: TGTGCCAGCAGCTTCGGGACAAAGACCTACGAGCAGTACTTC. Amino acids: CASSFGTKTYEQYF.

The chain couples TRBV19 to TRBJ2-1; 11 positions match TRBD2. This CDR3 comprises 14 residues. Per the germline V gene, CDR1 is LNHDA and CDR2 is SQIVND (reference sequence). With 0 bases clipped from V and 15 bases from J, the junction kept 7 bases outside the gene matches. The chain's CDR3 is CASSIDGTSGRRFF. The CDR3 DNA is TGTGCCAGTAGTATAGATGGGACTAGCGGCCGGCGGTTCTTC.